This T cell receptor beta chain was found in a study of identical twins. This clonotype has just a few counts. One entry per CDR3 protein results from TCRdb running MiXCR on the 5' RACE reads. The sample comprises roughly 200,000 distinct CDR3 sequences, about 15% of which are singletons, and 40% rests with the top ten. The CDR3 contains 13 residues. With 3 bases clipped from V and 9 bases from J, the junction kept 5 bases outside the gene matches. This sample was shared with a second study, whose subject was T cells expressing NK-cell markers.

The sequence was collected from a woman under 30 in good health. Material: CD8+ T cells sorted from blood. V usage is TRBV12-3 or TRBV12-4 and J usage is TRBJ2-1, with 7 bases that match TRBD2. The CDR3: CASSFGLGSEQFF. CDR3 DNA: TGTGCCAGCAGTTTCGGACTAGGGAGTGAGCAGTTCTTC.